This entry is about one T cell receptor beta chain. Its specific antigen is unknown. Base qualities are not recorded, but no much larger clone differs from it by a single base. The sample comes from a study of long-term antiretroviral therapy in people with HIV (dated by TCRdb to 2022 to 2024). Context from the whole study: The earliest samples were collected approximately a decade before the 2015 WHO recommendation for immediate ART, a period when ART was typically delayed until CD4 counts fell. Whether ART initiation and durable HIV suppression were associated with changes in peripheral blood TRB repertoire composition and diversity was tested in a retrospective serial study. A total of some 210 cryopreserved PBMC samples were contributed to the cohort by 30 adults with confirmed HIV infection, with samples collected serially over a mean of around 6 years (range 1-12). Of the 30 participants with HIV, 10 to 11 were female. No cross-contamination during QIAcube processing was shown when test extractions of a monoclonal T-cell line were performed alongside about 33 polyclonal samples.

To be included, a participant needed at least one PBMC sample from before ART initiation plus at least two post-ART samples. Treatment was received in the United States of America by all participants with HIV. Before DNA extraction, cryopreserved samples of roughly 1-10 million PBMC were thawed and washed. At the time of the earliest PBMC sample, participants with HIV were aged between about 23 and 54 years. PBMC samples from each participant spanned 1-4 timepoints before ART initiation and 2-8 timepoints after ART initiation, with a median of 7 samples. For every participant, serial HIV viral load, CD4+ T-cell count, ART history and demographic data were obtained. Using a Qiagen kit on a QIAcube, genomic DNA was extracted from unsorted PBMC, with samples processed in batches of 12. On the study overall, not on this receptor specifically: No data were available on ART adherence, viral resistance or therapy changes, limiting inferences about post-ART repertoire changes. At every time point, the repertoire was dominated by expanded TRB clones first identified before ART initiation, although this dominance fluctuated and, in many PLHIV, declined after ART. Because PBMC availability was limited, only the TCR beta chain was sequenced, with no alpha chain pairing. Samples dated from about 2003 to 2018, and the ART regimens used may be less effective than current ones. ART initiation was associated with a significant increase in TRB diversity, but diversity stayed significantly below transplant donor controls even after long-term ART. Because cell numbers in pre-ART samples were limited, unsorted PBMC were profiled instead of sorted CD4+ and CD8+ T cells. Narrower CDR3 length ranges were observed in HIV repertoires than in controls, and an antigen-experienced repertoire with only a slight naive shift after ART was suggested by the network structure.

Sequencing of the TRB variable region was done with the immunoSEQ hsTCRB v3.0 assay at survey level resolution. The target sequencing depth for TRB was roughly 40,000-50,000 T-cell genomes per sample. Pooled TRB libraries were sequenced on an Illumina MiSeq with a v3 150-cycle kit. The original pipeline was this. Repertoire analysis was performed in R inside a reproducible Nextflow workflow that covered QC, data transformation and analysis. LymphoSeq2, an R package for exploring AIRR-Seq data, was used to implement the custom analyses. After excluding a few samples that yielded fewer than 5000 total TRB sequences, around 190 HIV repertoires remained for analysis. Among the 180 to 200 HIV repertoires that were kept, almost 60 were collected before ART initiation and roughly 130 were collected after ART initiation. Repertoires were downsampled to 5000 TRB nucleotide sequences, and summary statistics were averaged over 100 downsampling iterations. The analysis kept only TRB sequences whose CDR3 regions were at least seven amino acids long. Diversity was assessed using a clonality score derived from Shannon entropy and using the Gini coefficient. In repertoire networks, the top 5000 CDR3 amino acid sequences were linked whenever an edit distance of one separated two sequences. Antigen specificity groups and MHC restriction were predicted for TRB CDR3 amino acid sequences with GLIPH2. To flag known CMV, EBV, HIV or tissue antigen associations, CDR3 amino acid sequences were matched against VDJdb and McPAS-TCR. Pre-ART, post-ART and control groups were compared with Wilcoxon signed-rank tests and Holm-Bonferroni correction. TCRdb mirrors the immuneACCESS table, restricted to in-frame sequences. Some clones are absent from its copies; in checked studies, under half trace to an unresolved V gene, and the reason for the others is unknown. V, J and clone size derive from that table, while D and trimming were established from the DNA sequence. The sample yields 7,000 or so clones; approximately 71% were counted once. Of the sample, 25% to 35% is held by the ten largest clones.

The source material was unsorted PBMCs, sampled 0.2 years after starting antiretroviral therapy. This clonotype was sampled from a man aged 40-50 years with HIV.

The bases are TGTGCCAGCCGGACAGGGGGCAAAGATGGCTACACCTTC. It translates as CASRTGGKDGYTF. The rearranged segments are TRBV27 and TRBJ1-2; 11 middle bases align to TRBD1. Sequences MNHEY (CDR1) and SMNVEV (CDR2) are obtained from the germline V gene (reference sequence). V ends up 8 bases short and J 6 bases short, with an unmatched junction base count of 5. Its CDR3 holds 13 amino acids, cysteine through phenylalanine. Only the CDR3 part of the read is kept: 39 bases, read in frame from the first base.